This note documents a single T cell receptor (beta chain) sequence. Libraries were prepared by immunoSEQ multiplex PCR; TCRdb keeps only in-frame clonotypes and omits some of them. Seen here are around 79,000 clones, around 90% observed once, and the top ten hold roughly 4.5%. The V and J ends lost 6 bases and 5 bases respectively, with 15 bases between them. Germline CDR1 is SQVTM and CDR2 is ANQGSEA. The CDR3 runs to 13 residues. The data belong to a study of OX40 agonist ivuxolimab in advanced cancers. The clonotype was recovered from an adult with an advanced solid tumor such as melanoma, head and neck, liver or kidney cancer. This chain joins TRBV29-1 and TRBJ2-3; D not certain. The input for sequencing was CD4+ or CD8+ T cells sorted from blood, taken in a trial of the OX40 agonist ivuxolimab. CDR3 DNA sequence: TGCAGCGTGGCCCTGGGGTTAGGAGATACGCAGTATTTT. It yields the protein CSVALGLGDTQYF.